A single sample is the source of the 14 T cell receptor beta chains below, sequenced in a study of blood T cell repertoires in COVID-19. Here immunoSEQ multiplex PCR was the method, and the copy in TCRdb shows in-frame clones only, minus some. The sample lists 50,000 to 60,000 clones, roughly 85% occurring once. The material sequenced was peripheral blood. These receptors were taken from a human donor in a cohort sampled during active COVID-19.

V is TRBV5-1 and J is TRBJ1-2, with 11 bases lining up with TRBD1. The CDR3 has 14 amino acids. V shed 0 bases and J 7 bases; nucleotides not matched to a gene: 2. Per germline, CDR1 SGHRS and CDR2 YFSETQ. The CDR3 DNA reads as TGCGCCAGCAGCTTGGTGGGACAGGGGGGTGGCTACACCTTC. It encodes CASSLVGQGGGYTF.

The CDR3 reads CASSLGGQGREQYF. CDR3 coding DNA: TGTGCCAGCAGCTTAGGGGGACAGGGACGCGAGCAGTACTTC. The gene calls are TRBV11-3 and TRBJ2-7, with 9 bases identical to TRBD1. Germline V lookup: CDR1 SGHNT, CDR2 YENEEA. V lost 1 base and J lost 6; bases outside the gene matches: 4. The CDR3 has 14 amino acids.

The chain is built from TRBV3-1 (or the pseudogene TRBV3-2) and TRBJ1-5; the D gene is possibly TRBD1 (5 bases). The germline gives CDR1 LGHDT, CDR2 YNNKEL (reference sequence). The CDR3 has 13 amino acids. Trimming took 1 base from V and 5 from J, leaving 6 bases between them. The CDR3 region is CASSQARDQPQHF. The CDR3 DNA reads as TGTGCCAGCAGCCAAGCCAGGGATCAGCCCCAGCATTTT.

The count of this clone is one. The rearrangement uses TRBV5-4 and TRBJ2-5; D not certain. The CDR3 consists of 15 residues. Trimming took off 5 bases at V and 2 bases at J, with 16 bases between the two ends. CDR1 SGHNT and CDR2 YYREEE come from the germline V gene (reference sequence). The CDR3 loop is CASSPELAAQETQYF. Written as DNA, the CDR3 is TGTGCCAGCAGTCCAGAATTAGCAGCACAAGAGACCCAGTACTTC.

V usage is TRBV10-2 and J usage is TRBJ2-7, with 7 bases matching TRBD2. The length of the CDR3 is 14 residues. From germline, CDR1 is WSHSY and CDR2 SAAADI. V shed 6 bases, J shed 4 bases, and the junction held 9 bases outside the gene matches. CDR3 sequence: CASSPGGPLYEQYF. DNA for the CDR3: TGCGCCAGCAGCCCGGGAGGACCCCTATACGAGCAGTACTTC.

This sequence joins TRBV28 and TRBJ1-2; D is possibly TRBD1 (5 bases). Germline CDR1 MDHEN, CDR2 SYDVKM. This CDR3 contains 13 residues. The V and J ends lost 6 bases and 5 bases respectively, with 13 bases between them. The CDR3 nucleotides read TGTGCCAGCAGCCCTCGGGGGAGGTATGGCTACACCTTC. Translated, it gives CASSPRGRYGYTF.

This clone has a single count. The chain couples TRBV24-1 to TRBJ2-3; D not resolved. Germline loops: CDR1 KGHDR, CDR2 SFDVKD. The CDR3 is 14 residues long. V was cut by 7 bases and J by 4 bases, with 14 bases left in between. This CDR3 is CATSPSERADTQYF. Here the CDR3 DNA reads TGTGCCACCAGCCCATCTGAACGGGCAGATACGCAGTATTTT.

This chain links TRBV30 with TRBJ2-7, with a possible D match to TRBD1 (5 bases). Deletions cut 0 bases from V and 4 bases from J, with 10 bases between. Germline CDR1 is GTSNPN and CDR2 is SVGIG (reference sequence). CDR3 length: 13 amino acids. CDR3 sequence: CAWSVGRLYEQYF. The CDR3 nucleotides are TGTGCCTGGAGTGTGGGGCGGTTATACGAGCAGTACTTC. The full variable domain, rest sourced from reference TRBV30 and TRBJ2-7, is SQTIHQWPATLVQPVGSPLSLECTVEGTSNPNLYWYRQAAGRGLQLLFYSVGIGQISSEVPQNLSASRPQDRQFILSSKKLLLSDSGFYLCAWSVGRLYEQYFGPGTRLTVT.

The V and J genes are TRBV4-2 and TRBJ1-1; D ambiguous. Germline V gives CDR1 LGHNA, CDR2 YNFKEQ. The CDR3 is made up of 14 amino acids. The germline V and J ends were trimmed by 1 base and 2 bases, with 8 bases remaining between them. The CDR3 sequence is CASSQGRKNTEAFF. In nucleotides, the CDR3 is TGTGCCAGCAGCCAAGGCAGGAAAAACACTGAAGCTTTCTTT.

V usage is TRBV25-1 and J usage is TRBJ1-2; a possible D gene is TRBD1 (5 bases). CDR3 size: 15 residues. Germline V CDR1 and CDR2: MGHDK, SYGVNS. V lost 1 base, J lost 3 bases, and 12 bases lay in between. In DNA, the CDR3 is TGTGCCAGCAGTGAATCGGCGCTCAGGGACTATGGCTACACCTTC. Amino acids: CASSESALRDYGYTF.

The chain has TRBV6-5 and TRBJ2-7; D is possibly TRBD2 (5 bases). V dropped 1 base and J dropped 3 bases, with 10 bases sitting between them. The germline gives CDR1 MNHEY, CDR2 SVGAGI. The length of the CDR3 is 14 residues. In DNA form, the CDR3 reads TGTGCCAGCAGTTACTATAGCGAGGGCTACGAGCAGTACTTC. Amino acid sequence: CASSYYSEGYEQYF.

There are a few counts of this clone. The rearrangement uses TRBV5-1 and TRBJ2-2; possibly TRBD2 for D (5 bases). Trimming pared 4 bases from V and 3 bases from J, leaving 13 bases between. The CDR3 contains 15 residues. Germline V gene data show CDR1 as SGHRS and CDR2 as YFSETQ. DNA of the CDR3: TGCGCCAGCAGCCCGACCGGGGAGTACACCGGGGAGCTGTTTTTT. Protein product: CASSPTGEYTGELFF.

V gene TRBV28 combines with J gene TRBJ1-3; 7 nucleotides line up with TRBD1. V shed 7 bases, J shed 0 bases, and the junction held 12 bases outside the gene matches. Germline CDR1 is MDHEN and CDR2 is SYDVKM. The CDR3 has 17 residues. The CDR3 loop reads CASTRGGGVVSGNTIYF. Written as DNA, the CDR3 is TGTGCCAGCACGAGAGGGGGCGGGGTAGTCTCTGGAAACACCATATATTTT.

The rearrangement links TRBV3-1 (or the pseudogene TRBV3-2) to TRBJ1-1; no definite D call. The CDR3 runs to 12 residues. CDR1 LGHDT and CDR2 YNNKEL come from the germline V gene (reference sequence). The V and J ends lost 1 base and 8 bases respectively, with 8 bases between them. CDR3 residues: CASSQVWQEAFF. The CDR3 region has the DNA TGTGCCAGCAGCCAAGTATGGCAGGAAGCTTTCTTT.